This record concerns one T cell receptor beta chain sequence. The antigen is unknown. The data originate from a study of cytomegalovirus exposure and HLA in healthy donors. In the study overall: There were 85 million or so unique TCRs (from HLA-typed donors) in an early data release.

Findings of the study overall: The investigators catalogued 164 TCR beta chains as cytomegalovirus-associated. HLA allele associations emerged for fewer than 20,000 TCR beta sequences in a later analysis, at 0.05 false discovery rate.

The V and J ends lost 7 bases and 2 bases, in that order; junction bases with no gene match: 7. CDR3 length: 14 residues. Germline CDR1 SGHRS, CDR2 YFSETQ. Vbeta (60) and Jbeta (13) primers were used in the PCR. In the original workflow: As a later analysis found, there were 80 million or so unique TCR beta chains, of which roughly 11 million were shared. The method was immunoSEQ multiplex PCR; TCRdb's version includes in-frame clones alone and lacks a portion of them. The V and J calls and clone size are taken from that table; D and trimming were inferred from the DNA. The table lists about 210,000 clones, about 85% of them singletons.

This TCR was recovered from a woman in her 50s in good health and CMV-seropositive. The chain couples TRBV5-1 to TRBJ2-3; 7 nucleotides match TRBD1. Sequenced: PBMCs. In nucleotides, the CDR3 is TGCGCCAGCGCAACAGGGGTCCACACAGATACGCAGTATTTT. Translating it yields CASATGVHTDTQYF.